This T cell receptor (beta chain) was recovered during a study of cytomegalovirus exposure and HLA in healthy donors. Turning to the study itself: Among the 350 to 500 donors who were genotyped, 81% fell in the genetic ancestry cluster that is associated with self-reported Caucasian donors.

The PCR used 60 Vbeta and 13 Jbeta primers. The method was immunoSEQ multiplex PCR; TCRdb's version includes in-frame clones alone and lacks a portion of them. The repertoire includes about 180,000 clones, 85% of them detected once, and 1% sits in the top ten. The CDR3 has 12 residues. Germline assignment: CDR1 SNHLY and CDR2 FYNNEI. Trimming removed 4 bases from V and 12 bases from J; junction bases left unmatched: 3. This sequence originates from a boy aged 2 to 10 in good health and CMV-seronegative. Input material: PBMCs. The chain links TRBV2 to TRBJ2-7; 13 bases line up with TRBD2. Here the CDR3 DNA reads TGTGCCAGCAGTGGGACTAGCGGGAGTGTGTACTTC. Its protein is CASSGTSGSVYF.